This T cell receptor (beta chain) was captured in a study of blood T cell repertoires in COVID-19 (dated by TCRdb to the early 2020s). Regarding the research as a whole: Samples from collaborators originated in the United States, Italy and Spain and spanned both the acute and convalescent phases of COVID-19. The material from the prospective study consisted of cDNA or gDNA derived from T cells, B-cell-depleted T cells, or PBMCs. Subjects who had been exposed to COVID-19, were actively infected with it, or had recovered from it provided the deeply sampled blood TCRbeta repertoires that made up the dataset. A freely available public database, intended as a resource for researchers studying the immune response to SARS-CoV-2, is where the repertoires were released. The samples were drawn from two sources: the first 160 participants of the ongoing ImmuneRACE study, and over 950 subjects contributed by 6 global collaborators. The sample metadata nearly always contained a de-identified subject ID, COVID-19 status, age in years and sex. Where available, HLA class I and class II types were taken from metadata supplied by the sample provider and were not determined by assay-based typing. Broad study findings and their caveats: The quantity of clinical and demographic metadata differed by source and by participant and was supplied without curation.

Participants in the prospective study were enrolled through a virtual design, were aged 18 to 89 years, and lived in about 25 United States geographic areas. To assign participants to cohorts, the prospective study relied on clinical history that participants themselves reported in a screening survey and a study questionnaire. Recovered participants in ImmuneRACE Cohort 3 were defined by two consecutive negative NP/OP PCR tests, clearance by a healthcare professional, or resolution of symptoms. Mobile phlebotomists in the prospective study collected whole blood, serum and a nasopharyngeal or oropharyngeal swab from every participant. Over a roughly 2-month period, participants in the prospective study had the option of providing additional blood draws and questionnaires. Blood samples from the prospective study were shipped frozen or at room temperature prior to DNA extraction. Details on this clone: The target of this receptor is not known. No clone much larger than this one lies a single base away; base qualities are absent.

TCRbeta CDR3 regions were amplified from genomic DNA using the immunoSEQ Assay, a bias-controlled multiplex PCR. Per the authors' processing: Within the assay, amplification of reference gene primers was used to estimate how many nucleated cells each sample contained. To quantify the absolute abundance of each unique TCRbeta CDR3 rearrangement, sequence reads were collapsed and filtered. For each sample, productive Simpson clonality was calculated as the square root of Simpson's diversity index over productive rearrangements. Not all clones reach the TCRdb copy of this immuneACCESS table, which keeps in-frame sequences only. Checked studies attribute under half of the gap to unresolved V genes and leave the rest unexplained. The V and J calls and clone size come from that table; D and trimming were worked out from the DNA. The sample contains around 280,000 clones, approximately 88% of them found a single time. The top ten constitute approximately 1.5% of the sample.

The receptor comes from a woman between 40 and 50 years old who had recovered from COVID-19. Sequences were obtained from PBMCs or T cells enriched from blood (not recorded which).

This receptor has the CDR3 CASISGSLETQYF. The DNA sequence is given as TGTGCCAGCATCTCCGGGTCCTTAGAGACCCAGTACTTC. The V and J genes are TRBV7-2 and TRBJ2-5, with the D gene not confidently named. The CDR3 runs 13 residues from the cysteine to the phenylalanine. Only the CDR3 DNA is retained, 39 bases long and in frame from the first base. CDR1 is given as SGHTA and CDR2 as FQGNSA, both from the germline V gene. V sheds 7 bases and J sheds 4 bases, leaving 13 bases between their ends.